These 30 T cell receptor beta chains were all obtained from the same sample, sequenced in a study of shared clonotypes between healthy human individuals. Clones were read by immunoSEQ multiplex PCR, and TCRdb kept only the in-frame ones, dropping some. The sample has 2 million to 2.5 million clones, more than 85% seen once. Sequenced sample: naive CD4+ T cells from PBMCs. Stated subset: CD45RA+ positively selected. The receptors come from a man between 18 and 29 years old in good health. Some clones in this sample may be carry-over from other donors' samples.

Here the CDR3 DNA reads TGTGCCAGCAGTGAAGCTAGCGGGAGGGGCACAGATACGCAGTATTTT. Translating it yields CASSEASGRGTDTQYF. The V and J genes are TRBV25-1 and TRBJ2-3; 12 nucleotides line up with TRBD2. V lost 2 bases and J lost 1; bases outside the gene matches: 1. CDR1 and CDR2 from the germline V gene are MGHDK and SYGVNS. This CDR3 region has 16 residues.

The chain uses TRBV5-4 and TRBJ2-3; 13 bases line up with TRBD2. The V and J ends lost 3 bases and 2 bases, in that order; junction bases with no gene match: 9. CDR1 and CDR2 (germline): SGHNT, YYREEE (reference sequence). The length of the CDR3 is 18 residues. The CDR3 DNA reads TGTGCCAGCAGCTCACCGGGACTAGCGGGATCGAACACAGATACGCAGTATTTT. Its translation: CASSSPGLAGSNTDTQYF.

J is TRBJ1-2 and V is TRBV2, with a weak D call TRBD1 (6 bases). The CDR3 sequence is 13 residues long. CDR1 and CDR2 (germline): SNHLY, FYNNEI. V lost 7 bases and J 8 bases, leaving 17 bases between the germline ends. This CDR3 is CASIREDSQGYTF. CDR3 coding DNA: TGTGCCAGCATAAGGGAGGACAGCCAGGGCTACACCTTC.

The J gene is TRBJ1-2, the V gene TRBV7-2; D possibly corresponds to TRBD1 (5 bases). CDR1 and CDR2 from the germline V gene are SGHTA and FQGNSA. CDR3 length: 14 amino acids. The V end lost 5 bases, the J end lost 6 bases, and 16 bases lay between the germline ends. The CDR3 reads CASSRDSQGDGYTF. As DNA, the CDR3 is TGTGCCAGCAGCCGTGACAGTCAAGGGGATGGCTACACCTTC.

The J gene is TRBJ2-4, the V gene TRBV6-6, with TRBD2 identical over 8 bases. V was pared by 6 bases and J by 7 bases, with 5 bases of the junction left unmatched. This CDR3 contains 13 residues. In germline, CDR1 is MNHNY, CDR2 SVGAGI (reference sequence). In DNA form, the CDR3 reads TGTGCCAGCAGGGGTTCGGGAGGGAACATTCAGTACTTC. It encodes CASRGSGGNIQYF.

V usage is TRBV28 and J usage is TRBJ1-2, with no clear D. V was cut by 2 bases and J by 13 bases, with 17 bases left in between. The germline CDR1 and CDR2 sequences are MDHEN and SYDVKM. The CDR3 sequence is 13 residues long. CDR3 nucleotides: TGTGCCAGCAGTTTACAACAACCAAAAGTCGGCACCTTC. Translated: CASSLQQPKVGTF.

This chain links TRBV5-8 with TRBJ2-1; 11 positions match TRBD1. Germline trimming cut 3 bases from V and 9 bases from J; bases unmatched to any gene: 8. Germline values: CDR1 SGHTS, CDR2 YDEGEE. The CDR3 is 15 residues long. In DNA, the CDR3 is TGTGCCAGCAGCTCTTACCGGGACAGGGGGTCTGAGCAGTTCTTC. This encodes CASSSYRDRGSEQFF.

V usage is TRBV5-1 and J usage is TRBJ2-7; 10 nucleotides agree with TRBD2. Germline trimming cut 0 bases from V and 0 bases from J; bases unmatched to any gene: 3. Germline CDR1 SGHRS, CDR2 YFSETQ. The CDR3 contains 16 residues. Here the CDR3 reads CASSLALAGPSYEQYF. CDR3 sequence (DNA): TGCGCCAGCAGCTTGGCACTAGCGGGACCCTCCTACGAGCAGTACTTC.

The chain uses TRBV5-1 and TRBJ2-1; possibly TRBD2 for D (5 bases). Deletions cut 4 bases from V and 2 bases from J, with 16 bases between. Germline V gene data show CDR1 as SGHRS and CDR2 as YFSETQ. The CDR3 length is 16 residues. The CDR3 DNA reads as TGCGCCAGCAGCCCCCCCTCTAGCTCAGCCTACAATGAGCAGTTCTTC. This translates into CASSPPSSSAYNEQFF.

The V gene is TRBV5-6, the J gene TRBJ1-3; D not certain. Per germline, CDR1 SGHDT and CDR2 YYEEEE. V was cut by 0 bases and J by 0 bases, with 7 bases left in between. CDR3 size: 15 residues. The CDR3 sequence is CASSLAASSGNTIYF. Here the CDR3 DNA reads TGTGCCAGCAGCTTGGCGGCCAGCTCTGGAAACACCATATATTTT.

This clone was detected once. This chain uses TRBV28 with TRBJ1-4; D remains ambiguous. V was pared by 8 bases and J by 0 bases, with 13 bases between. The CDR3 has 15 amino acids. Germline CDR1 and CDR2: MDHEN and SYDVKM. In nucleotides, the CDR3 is TGTGCCAGCTCTACTGCGGGAGCAACTAATGAAAAACTGTTTTTT. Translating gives CASSTAGATNEKLFF.

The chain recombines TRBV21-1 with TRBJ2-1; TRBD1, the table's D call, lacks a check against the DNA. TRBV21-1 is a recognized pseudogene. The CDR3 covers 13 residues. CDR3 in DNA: TGTGCCAGCAGCACCTTGACAGGGGAAGAGCAGTTCTTC. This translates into CASSTLTGEEQFF.

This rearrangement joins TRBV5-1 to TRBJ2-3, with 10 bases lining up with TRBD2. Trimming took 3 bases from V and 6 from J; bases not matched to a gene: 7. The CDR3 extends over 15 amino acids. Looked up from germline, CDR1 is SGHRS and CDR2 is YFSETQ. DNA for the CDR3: TGCGCCAGCAGCTGGGCCGGGACTAGCGAGGATACGCAGTATTTT. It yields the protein CASSWAGTSEDTQYF.

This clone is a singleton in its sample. The CDR3 here is CSARRSGYTF. CDR3 in DNA: TGCAGTGCTCGACGAAGCGGCTACACCTTC. The V gene is TRBV20-1, the J gene TRBJ1-2, with D unclear. CDR1 is DFQATT, CDR2 SNEGSKA, per germline (reference sequence). V was clipped by 5 bases and J by 8 bases, with 9 bases between them. The CDR3 runs 10 residues.

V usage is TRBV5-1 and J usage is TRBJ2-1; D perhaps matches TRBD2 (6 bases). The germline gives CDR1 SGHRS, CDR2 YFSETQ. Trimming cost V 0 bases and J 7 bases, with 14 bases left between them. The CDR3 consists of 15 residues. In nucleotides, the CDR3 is TGCGCCAGCAGCTTGGGGAGCGGGCCGTCTAATGAGCAGTTCTTC. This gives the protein CASSLGSGPSNEQFF.

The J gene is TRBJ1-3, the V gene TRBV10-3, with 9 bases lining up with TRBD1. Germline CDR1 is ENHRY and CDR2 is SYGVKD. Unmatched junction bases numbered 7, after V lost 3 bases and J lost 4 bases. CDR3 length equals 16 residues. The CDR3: CAISDYIGTGGNTIYF. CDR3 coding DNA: TGTGCCATCAGTGACTATATTGGGACAGGGGGAAACACCATATATTTT.

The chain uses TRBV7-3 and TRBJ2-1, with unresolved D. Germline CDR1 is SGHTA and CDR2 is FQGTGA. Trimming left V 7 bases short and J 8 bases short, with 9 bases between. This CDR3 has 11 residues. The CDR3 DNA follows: TGTGCCAGCACCCTAGGCCATGAGCAGTTCTTC. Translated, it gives CASTLGHEQFF.

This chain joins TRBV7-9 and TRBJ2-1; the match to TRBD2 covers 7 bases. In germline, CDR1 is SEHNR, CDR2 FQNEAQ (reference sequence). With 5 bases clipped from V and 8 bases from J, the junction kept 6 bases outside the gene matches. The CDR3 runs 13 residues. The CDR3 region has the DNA TGTGCCAGCAGCATGACTAGCATGCATGAGCAGTTCTTC. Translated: CASSMTSMHEQFF.

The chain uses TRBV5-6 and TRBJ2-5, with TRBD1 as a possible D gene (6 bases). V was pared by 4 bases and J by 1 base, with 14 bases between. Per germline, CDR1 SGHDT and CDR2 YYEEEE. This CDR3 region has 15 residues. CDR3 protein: CASSLTTGSQETQYF. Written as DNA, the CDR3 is TGTGCCAGCAGCCTAACTACAGGGTCCCAAGAGACCCAGTACTTC.

The CDR3 nucleotides are TGTGCCACCGCGGCCCGCACATGGGTCTACGAGCAGTACTTC. This codes for CATAARTWVYEQYF. The chain is built from TRBV28 and TRBJ2-7, with D uncertain. In germline, CDR1 is MDHEN, CDR2 SYDVKM. V was cut by 10 bases and J by 3 bases, with 19 bases left in between. CDR3 length equals 14 residues. The complete variable domain, with remaining parts taken from reference TRBV28 and TRBJ2-7, reads DVKVTQSSRYLVKRTGEKVFLECVQDMDHENMFWYRQDPGLGLRLIYFSYDVKMKEKGDIPEGYSVSREKKERFSLILESASTNQTSMYLCATAARTWVYEQYFGPGTRLTVT.

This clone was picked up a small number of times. The CDR3 DNA reads as TGTGCCAGCAGCACCCGGACAGCAAATGAAGCTTTCTTT. Translation gives CASSTRTANEAFF. V gene TRBV7-2 combines with J gene TRBJ1-1; tentatively, D is TRBD1 (6 bases). The CDR3 consists of 13 residues. V lost 5 bases and J lost 7, with 14 bases in between. CDR1 is SGHTA, CDR2 FQGNSA, per germline.

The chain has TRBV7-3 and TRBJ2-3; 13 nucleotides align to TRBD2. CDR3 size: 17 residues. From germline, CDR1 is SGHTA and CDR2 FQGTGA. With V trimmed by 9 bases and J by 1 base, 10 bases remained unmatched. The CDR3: CASKLGLAGVGTDTQYF. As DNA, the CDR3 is TGTGCCAGTAAGCTAGGACTAGCGGGAGTGGGCACAGATACGCAGTATTTT.

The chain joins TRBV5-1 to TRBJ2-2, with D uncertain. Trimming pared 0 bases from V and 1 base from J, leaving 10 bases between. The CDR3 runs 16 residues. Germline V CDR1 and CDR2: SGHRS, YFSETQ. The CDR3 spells CASSLGASRNTGELFF. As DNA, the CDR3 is TGCGCCAGCAGCTTGGGGGCTAGTCGGAACACCGGGGAGCTGTTTTTT.

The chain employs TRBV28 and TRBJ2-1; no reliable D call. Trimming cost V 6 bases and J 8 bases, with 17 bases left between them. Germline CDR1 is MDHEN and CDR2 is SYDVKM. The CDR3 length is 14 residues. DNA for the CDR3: TGTGCCAGCAGCCCCATAAGGCCGCCCCATGAGCAGTTCTTC. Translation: CASSPIRPPHEQFF.

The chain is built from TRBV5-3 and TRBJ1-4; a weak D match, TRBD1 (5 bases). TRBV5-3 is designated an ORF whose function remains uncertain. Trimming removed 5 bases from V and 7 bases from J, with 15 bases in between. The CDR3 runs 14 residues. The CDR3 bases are TGTGCCAGAAGTCACCGGGGGGGAACTGAAAAACTGTTTTTT. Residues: CARSHRGGTEKLFF.

The CDR3 region has the DNA TGTGCCAGCAGCTTAGCGCGGACAGGGGGCACCCTTGGTGGCTACACCTTC. Protein: CASSLARTGGTLGGYTF. This rearrangement joins TRBV7-9 to TRBJ1-2; 11 positions match TRBD1. Germline CDR1 SEHNR, CDR2 FQNEAQ (reference sequence). The V segment lost 0 bases and the J segment 7 bases; nucleotides outside the gene matches: 10. CDR3 length: 17 residues.

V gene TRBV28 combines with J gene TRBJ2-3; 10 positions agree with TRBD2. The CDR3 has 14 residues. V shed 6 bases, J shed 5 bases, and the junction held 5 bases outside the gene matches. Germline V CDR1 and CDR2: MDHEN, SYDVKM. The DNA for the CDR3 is TGTGCCAGCAGCCTAGCGGGAGACGTAGATACGCAGTATTTT. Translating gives CASSLAGDVDTQYF.

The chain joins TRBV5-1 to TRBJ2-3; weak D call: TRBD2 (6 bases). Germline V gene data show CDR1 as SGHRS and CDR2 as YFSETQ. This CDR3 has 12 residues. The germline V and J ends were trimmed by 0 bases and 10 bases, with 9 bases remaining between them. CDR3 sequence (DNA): TGCGCCAGCAGCTTGGGCGGGATGTCGCAGTATTTT. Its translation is CASSLGGMSQYF.

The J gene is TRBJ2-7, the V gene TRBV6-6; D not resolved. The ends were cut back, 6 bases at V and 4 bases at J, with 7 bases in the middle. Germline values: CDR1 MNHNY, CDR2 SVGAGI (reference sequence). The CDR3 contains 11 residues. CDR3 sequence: CASRSEYEQYF. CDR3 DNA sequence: TGTGCCAGCAGGAGTGAGTACGAGCAGTACTTC.

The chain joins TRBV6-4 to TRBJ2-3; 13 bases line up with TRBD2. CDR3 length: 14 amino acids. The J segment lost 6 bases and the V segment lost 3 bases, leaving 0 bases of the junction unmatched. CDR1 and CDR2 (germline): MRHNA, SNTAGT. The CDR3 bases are TGTGCCAGCAGTGAGGGACTAGCGGGGGATACGCAGTATTTT. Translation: CASSEGLAGDTQYF.